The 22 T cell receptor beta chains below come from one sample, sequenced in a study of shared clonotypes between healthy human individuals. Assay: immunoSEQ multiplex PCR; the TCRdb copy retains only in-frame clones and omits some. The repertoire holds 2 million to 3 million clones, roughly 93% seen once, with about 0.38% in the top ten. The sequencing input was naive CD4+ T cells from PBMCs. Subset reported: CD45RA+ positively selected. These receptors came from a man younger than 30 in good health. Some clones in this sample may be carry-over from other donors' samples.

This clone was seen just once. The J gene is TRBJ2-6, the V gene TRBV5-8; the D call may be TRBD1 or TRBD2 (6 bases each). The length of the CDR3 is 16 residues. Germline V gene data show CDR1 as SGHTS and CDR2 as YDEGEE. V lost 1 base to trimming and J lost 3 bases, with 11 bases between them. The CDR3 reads CASSLPGGGGANVLTF. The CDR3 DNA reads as TGTGCCAGCAGCTTGCCCGGGGGCGGTGGGGCCAACGTCCTGACTTTC.

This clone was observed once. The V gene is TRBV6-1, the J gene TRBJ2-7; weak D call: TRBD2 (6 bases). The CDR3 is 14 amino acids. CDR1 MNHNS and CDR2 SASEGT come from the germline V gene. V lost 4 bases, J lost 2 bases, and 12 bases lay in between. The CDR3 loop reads CASSAGSYTYEQYF. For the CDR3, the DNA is TGTGCCAGCAGTGCCGGGAGCTACACCTACGAGCAGTACTTC.

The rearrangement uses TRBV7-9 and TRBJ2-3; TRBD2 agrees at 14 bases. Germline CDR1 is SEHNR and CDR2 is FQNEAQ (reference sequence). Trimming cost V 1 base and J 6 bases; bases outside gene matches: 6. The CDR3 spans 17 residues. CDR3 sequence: CASSLGPRTSGRDTQYF. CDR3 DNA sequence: TGTGCCAGCAGCTTAGGGCCGAGGACTAGCGGGAGGGATACGCAGTATTTT.

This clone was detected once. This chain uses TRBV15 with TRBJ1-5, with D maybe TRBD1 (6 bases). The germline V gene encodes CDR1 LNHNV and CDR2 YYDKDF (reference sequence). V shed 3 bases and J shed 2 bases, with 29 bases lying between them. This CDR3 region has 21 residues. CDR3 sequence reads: CATSRSPPGGAGRSGNQPQHF. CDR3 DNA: TGTGCCACCAGCAGGTCCCCTCCCGGGGGCGCGGGTCGATCTGGCAATCAGCCCCAGCATTTT.

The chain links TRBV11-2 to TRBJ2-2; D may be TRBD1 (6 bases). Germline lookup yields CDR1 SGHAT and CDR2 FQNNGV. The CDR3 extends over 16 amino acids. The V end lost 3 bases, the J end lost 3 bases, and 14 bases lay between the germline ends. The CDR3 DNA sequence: TGTGCCAGCAGCTTGATGGGGGCAGCTGACACCGGGGAGCTGTTTTTT. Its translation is CASSLMGAADTGELFF.

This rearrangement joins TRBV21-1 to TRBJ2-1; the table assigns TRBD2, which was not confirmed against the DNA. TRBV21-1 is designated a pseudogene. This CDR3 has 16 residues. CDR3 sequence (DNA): TGTGCCAGCAGCAAGGCTACAGAGGGAGCGTACAATGAGCAGTTCTTC. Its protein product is CASSKATEGAYNEQFF.

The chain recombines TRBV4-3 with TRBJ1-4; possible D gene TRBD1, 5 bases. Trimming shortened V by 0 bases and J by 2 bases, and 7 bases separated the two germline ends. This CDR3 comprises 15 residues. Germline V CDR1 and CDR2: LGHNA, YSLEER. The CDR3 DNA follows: TGCGCCAGCAGCCAAGAGTCAGGGACTAATGAAAAACTGTTTTTT. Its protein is CASSQESGTNEKLFF.

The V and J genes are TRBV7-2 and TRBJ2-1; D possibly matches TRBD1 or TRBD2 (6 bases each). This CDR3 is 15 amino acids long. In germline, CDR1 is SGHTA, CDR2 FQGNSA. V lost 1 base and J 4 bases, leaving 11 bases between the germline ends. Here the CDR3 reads CASSLDGGGYNEQFF. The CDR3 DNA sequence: TGTGCCAGCAGCTTAGACGGGGGCGGGTACAATGAGCAGTTCTTC.

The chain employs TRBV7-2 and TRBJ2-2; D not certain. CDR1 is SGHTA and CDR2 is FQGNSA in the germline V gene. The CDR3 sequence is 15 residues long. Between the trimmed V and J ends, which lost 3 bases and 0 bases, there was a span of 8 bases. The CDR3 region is CASSFADSNTGELFF. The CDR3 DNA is TGTGCCAGCAGCTTCGCGGATTCGAACACCGGGGAGCTGTTTTTT.

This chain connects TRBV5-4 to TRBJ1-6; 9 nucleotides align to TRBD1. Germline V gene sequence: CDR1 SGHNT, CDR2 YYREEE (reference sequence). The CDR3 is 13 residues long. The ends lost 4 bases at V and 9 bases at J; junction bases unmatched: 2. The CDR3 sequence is CASSRTGVSPLHF. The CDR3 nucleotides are TGTGCCAGCAGCAGGACAGGGGTTTCACCCCTCCACTTT.

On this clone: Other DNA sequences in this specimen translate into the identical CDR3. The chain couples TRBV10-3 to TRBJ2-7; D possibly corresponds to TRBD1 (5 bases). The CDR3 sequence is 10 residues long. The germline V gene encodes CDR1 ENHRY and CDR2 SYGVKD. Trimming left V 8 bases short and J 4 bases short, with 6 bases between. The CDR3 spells CAIGAYEQYF. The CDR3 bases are TGTGCCATCGGGGCGTACGAGCAGTACTTC.

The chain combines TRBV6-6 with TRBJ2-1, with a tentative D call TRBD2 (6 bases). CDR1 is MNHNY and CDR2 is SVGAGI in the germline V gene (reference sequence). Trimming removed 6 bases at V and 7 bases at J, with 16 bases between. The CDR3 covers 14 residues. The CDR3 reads CASRYASVANEQFF. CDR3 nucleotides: TGTGCCAGCAGATATGCTAGCGTCGCGAATGAGCAGTTCTTC.

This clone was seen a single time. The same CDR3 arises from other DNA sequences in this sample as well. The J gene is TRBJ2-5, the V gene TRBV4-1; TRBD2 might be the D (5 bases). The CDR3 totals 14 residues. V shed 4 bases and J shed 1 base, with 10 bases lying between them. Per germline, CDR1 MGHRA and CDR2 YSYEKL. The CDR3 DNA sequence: TGCGCCAGCAGCCCCAGCGGCCTCCAAGAGACCCAGTACTTC. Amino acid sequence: CASSPSGLQETQYF.

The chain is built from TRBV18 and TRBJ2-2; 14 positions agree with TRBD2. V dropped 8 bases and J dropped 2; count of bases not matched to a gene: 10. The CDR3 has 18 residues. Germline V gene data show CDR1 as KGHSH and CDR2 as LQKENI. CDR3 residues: CASASGTSGSFNTGELFF. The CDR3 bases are TGTGCCAGCGCCTCCGGGACTAGCGGGAGTTTTAACACCGGGGAGCTGTTTTTT.

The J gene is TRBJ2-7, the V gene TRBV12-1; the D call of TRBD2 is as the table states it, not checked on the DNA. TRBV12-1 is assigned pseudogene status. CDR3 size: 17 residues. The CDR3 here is CASSCGLAGEGGYEQYF. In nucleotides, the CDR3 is TGTGCCAGCAGCTGTGGACTAGCGGGAGAGGGGGGCTACGAGCAGTACTTC.

The CDR3 nucleotides are TGTGCCAGCAGTAATCAACCGGGACAGGAGTACTACGAGCAGTACTTC. It encodes CASSNQPGQEYYEQYF. The genes are TRBV7-6 and TRBJ2-7; TRBD1 matches at 8 bases. The CDR3 loop spans 16 amino acids. Germline-derived CDR1 and CDR2 are SGHVS and FNYEAQ. With V trimmed by 6 bases and J by 3 bases, 13 bases remained unmatched.

DNA for the CDR3: TGTGCCAGCAGTGGGGTCGGATACGAGCAGTACTTC. It encodes CASSGVGYEQYF. The J gene is TRBJ2-7, the V gene TRBV9; D uncertain. The CDR3 is made up of 12 amino acids. The germline V gene encodes CDR1 SGDLS and CDR2 YYNGEE. Trimming removed 5 bases at V and 4 bases at J, with 10 bases between.

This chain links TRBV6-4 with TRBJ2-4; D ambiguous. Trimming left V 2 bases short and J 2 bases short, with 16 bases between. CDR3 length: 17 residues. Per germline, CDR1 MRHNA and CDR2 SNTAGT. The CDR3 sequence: CASSDPSSLGTKNIQYF. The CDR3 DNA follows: TGTGCCAGCAGTGACCCGTCGTCCCTGGGTACCAAAAACATTCAGTACTTC.

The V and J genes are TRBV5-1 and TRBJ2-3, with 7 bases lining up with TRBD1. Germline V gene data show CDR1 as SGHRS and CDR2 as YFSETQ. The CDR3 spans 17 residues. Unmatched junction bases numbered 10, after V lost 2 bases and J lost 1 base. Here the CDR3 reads CASSFQGVAFGTDTQYF. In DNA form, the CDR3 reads TGCGCCAGCAGCTTTCAGGGGGTCGCCTTCGGCACAGATACGCAGTATTTT.

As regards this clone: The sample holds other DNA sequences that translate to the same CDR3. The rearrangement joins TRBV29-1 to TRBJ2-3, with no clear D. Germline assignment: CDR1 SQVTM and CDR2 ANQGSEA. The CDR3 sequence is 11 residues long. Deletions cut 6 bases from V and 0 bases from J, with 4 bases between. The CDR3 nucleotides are TGCAGCGTCGATAGCACAGATACGCAGTATTTT. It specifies CSVDSTDTQYF.

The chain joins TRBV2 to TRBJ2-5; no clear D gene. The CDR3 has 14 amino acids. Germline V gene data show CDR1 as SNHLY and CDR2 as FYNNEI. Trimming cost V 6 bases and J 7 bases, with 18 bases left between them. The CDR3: CASSELSEMGTQYF. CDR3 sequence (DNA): TGTGCCAGCAGCGAACTAAGCGAGATGGGGACCCAGTACTTC.

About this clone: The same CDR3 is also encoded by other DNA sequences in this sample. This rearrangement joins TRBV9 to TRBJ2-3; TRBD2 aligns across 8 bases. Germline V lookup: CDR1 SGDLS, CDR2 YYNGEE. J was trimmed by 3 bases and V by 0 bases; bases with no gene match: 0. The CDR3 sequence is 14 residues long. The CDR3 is CASSVGGRTDTQYF. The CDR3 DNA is TGTGCCAGCAGCGTAGGCGGGAGGACAGATACGCAGTATTTT. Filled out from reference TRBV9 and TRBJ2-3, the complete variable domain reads DSGVTQTPKHLITATGQRVTLRCSPRSGDLSVYWYQQSLDQGLQFLIQYYNGEERAKGNILERFSAQQFPDLHSELNLSSLELGDSALYFCASSVGGRTDTQYFGPGTRLTVL.